The text below deals with one TCR beta chain. Measured with immunoSEQ multiplex PCR; TCRdb has only the in-frame clones, and not every one. The table lists 70,000 or so clones, around 83% of them singletons. Germline V gene data show CDR1 as SGHTS and CDR2 as YDEGEE. The CDR3 loop spans 12 amino acids. Trimming cost V 4 bases and J 9 bases, with 11 bases left between them. The sample is drawn from a study of OX40 agonist ivuxolimab in advanced cancers. The chain combines TRBV5-8 with TRBJ2-1; no clear D gene. The sample here was CD4+ or CD8+ T cells sorted from blood, taken in a trial of the OX40 agonist ivuxolimab. The clonotype comes from an adult with an advanced solid tumor such as melanoma, head and neck, liver or kidney cancer. CDR3 nucleotides: TGTGCCAGCAGCCCTCGGATAGTTGAGCAGTTCTTC. Protein product: CASSPRIVEQFF.